These 32 T cell receptor beta chains were all obtained from the same sample, sequenced in a study of beta chain features in type 1 diabetes. Reverse transcription of all isolated RNA meant that expressed TCRB transcripts were sequenced. Profiled with immunoSEQ multiplex PCR; TCRdb holds only in-frame clones, not every one. The table includes fewer than 400,000 clones, 8% detected once. The sequenced sample consisted of central memory CD4+ T cells from blood. The receptor source for this set is a young woman in good health.

J is TRBJ1-2 and V is TRBV27, with TRBD1 matching over 9 bases. The CDR3 totals 15 residues. V was pared by 4 bases and J by 1 base, with 4 bases of the junction left unmatched. The V gene's germline CDR1 is MNHEY and CDR2 SMNVEV (reference sequence). In DNA, the CDR3 is TGTGCCAGCAGTTACCTGGGACAGGGTAACTATGGCTACACCTTC. Translating it yields CASSYLGQGNYGYTF.

This clone was observed many times. The V gene is TRBV7-2, the J gene TRBJ1-1; no firm D call. The CDR3 sequence is 16 residues long. Trimming stripped 5 bases from V and 10 bases from J, with 26 bases between. Looked up from germline, CDR1 is SGHTA and CDR2 is FQGNSA. Written as DNA, the CDR3 is TGTGCCAGCAGCCCCACGGCGGTGCTACGGGGAGCAGTAGCTTTCTTT. Encoded protein: CASSPTAVLRGAVAFF.

This clone occurred a few times. The chain is built from TRBV6-1 and TRBJ2-7; 8 nucleotides match TRBD2. The junction had 7 bases not matched to a gene; V was cut back by 6 bases and J by 3 bases. Germline CDR1 reads MNHNS; CDR2 reads SASEGT. There are 14 residues in the CDR3. The CDR3 is CASRVAGIFYEQYF. DNA for the CDR3: TGTGCCAGCAGGGTAGCGGGGATCTTCTACGAGCAGTACTTC.

In DNA, the CDR3 is TGTGCCAGCAGCGTACGCACCCGCCCAGATACGCAGTATTTT. It is translated as CASSVRTRPDTQYF. The rearrangement uses TRBV9 and TRBJ2-3; D ambiguous. The CDR3 totals 14 residues. V was pared by 1 base and J by 4 bases, with 10 bases between. Germline CDR1 reads SGDLS; CDR2 reads YYNGEE.

Only a few counts were recorded for this clone. V usage is TRBV15 and J usage is TRBJ2-5; D tentatively fits TRBD1 or TRBD2 (6 bases each). V shed 3 bases and J shed 1 base, with 15 bases lying between them. This CDR3 spans 16 amino acids. Per the germline V gene, CDR1 is LNHNV and CDR2 is YYDKDF (reference sequence). In DNA, the CDR3 is TGTGCCACCAGCAGGGGGGCCGGGACTCTCCAAGAGACCCAGTACTTC. It yields the protein CATSRGAGTLQETQYF.

The sample holds a few counts of this clone. J is TRBJ2-7 and V is TRBV7-8; no definite D call. Per germline, CDR1 SGHVS and CDR2 FQNEAQ. The ends were cut back, 1 base at V and 4 bases at J, with 8 bases in the middle. The CDR3 is made up of 13 amino acids. The CDR3 nucleotides read TGTGCCAGCAGCTTAGAAGACGGGTACGAGCAGTACTTC. As protein: CASSLEDGYEQYF.

This clone was seen at least ten times. This chain connects TRBV28 to TRBJ2-6; the D gene is possibly TRBD2 (6 bases). Germline CDR1 MDHEN, CDR2 SYDVKM. There are 15 residues in the CDR3. Trimming took 6 bases from V and 4 from J, leaving 13 bases between them. CDR3 nucleotide sequence: TGTGCCAGCAGCCTAACTAGCTCCGGGGCCAACGTCCTGACTTTC. This encodes CASSLTSSGANVLTF.

This chain joins TRBV9 and TRBJ2-3; 7 positions agree with TRBD1. The V segment lost 7 bases and the J segment 7 bases; nucleotides outside the gene matches: 6. CDR3 size: 12 residues. Germline V CDR1 and CDR2: SGDLS, YYNGEE. CDR3 loop: CASSKQGNTQYF. The CDR3, as DNA: TGTGCCAGCTCAAAACAGGGGAATACGCAGTATTTT.

There are a few counts of this clone. The chain joins TRBV5-1 to TRBJ2-1; D possibly corresponds to TRBD2 (5 bases). The V gene lost 3 bases and the J gene lost 0 bases, with 19 bases spanning the gap. The germline CDR1 and CDR2 sequences are SGHRS and YFSETQ. CDR3 size: 18 residues. Written as DNA, the CDR3 is TGCGCCAGCAGCTCCCAGCAGCGGCTAAAAAGCTCCTACAATGAGCAGTTCTTC. Translated, it gives CASSSQQRLKSSYNEQFF.

This clone was observed a handful of times. This chain joins TRBV29-1 and TRBJ1-2; D call uncertain. CDR3 length equals 10 residues. From germline, CDR1 is SQVTM and CDR2 ANQGSEA. V shed 3 bases and J shed 6 bases, with 5 bases lying between them. The CDR3: CSVDGDGYTF. CDR3 bases: TGCAGCGTTGACGGGGATGGCTACACCTTC.

A few counts support this clone. This chain joins TRBV10-2 and TRBJ1-2; D is undetermined. V lost 4 bases and J lost 2, with 5 bases in between. The CDR3 is 12 amino acids. CDR1 is WSHSY, CDR2 SAAADI, per germline. CDR3 in amino acids: CASSAENYGYTF. The CDR3 DNA follows: TGCGCCAGCAGTGCGGAGAACTATGGCTACACCTTC.

The sample holds a few counts of this clone. In DNA, the CDR3 is TGTGCCAGCAGAGATACGAATTCTGAAGCTTTCTTT. It specifies CASRDTNSEAFF. The gene calls are TRBV2 and TRBJ1-1, with no clear D. This CDR3 comprises 12 residues. Between the trimmed V and J ends, which lost 6 bases and 6 bases, there was a span of 11 bases. CDR1 is SNHLY and CDR2 is FYNNEI in the germline V gene.

This clone was counted a few times. The chain recombines TRBV10-3 with TRBJ1-2, with D tentatively TRBD1 (5 bases). V gave up 10 bases and J gave up 8 bases, with 17 bases separating them. This CDR3 is built from 12 residues. Germline V gene data show CDR1 as ENHRY and CDR2 as SYGVKD. The chain's CDR3 is CATVGHSRGYTF. The CDR3 coding sequence is TGTGCCACCGTCGGACACTCCAGGGGCTACACCTTC.

DNA of the CDR3: TGCGCCAGCAGCCCGACCCCGGACACCTACTCTGGGGCCAACGTCCTGACTTTC. Translation: CASSPTPDTYSGANVLTF. The chain has TRBV5-1 and TRBJ2-6; D perhaps matches TRBD1 (5 bases). Germline V lookup: CDR1 SGHRS, CDR2 YFSETQ. The CDR3 is 18 residues long. V gave up 4 bases and J gave up 0 bases, with 17 bases separating them.

This sequence joins TRBV4-3 and TRBJ2-5; possibly TRBD1 or TRBD2 for D (5 bases each). Trimming removed 0 bases from V and 1 base from J, with 12 bases in between. The germline CDR1 and CDR2 sequences are LGHNA and YSLEER. The CDR3 contains 16 residues. CDR3 in DNA: TGCGCCAGCAGCCAAGAATTTCGAGGGACCCAAGAGACCCAGTACTTC. Protein: CASSQEFRGTQETQYF.

The V gene is TRBV4-3, the J gene TRBJ2-4; TRBD2 matches 13 bases. CDR1 is LGHNA and CDR2 is YSLEER in the germline V gene. V lost 3 bases, J lost 2 bases, and 1 base stayed unmatched. The CDR3 is made up of 16 amino acids. CDR3 DNA: TGCGCCAGCAGCCAGGGGACTAGCGGGACCAAAAACATTCAGTACTTC. As protein: CASSQGTSGTKNIQYF.

This clone was seen only a few times. The CDR3 DNA sequence: TGCGCCAGCAGCAACGACAGGTGGGGCACAGATACGCAGTATTTT. It translates to CASSNDRWGTDTQYF. The chain joins TRBV5-1 to TRBJ2-3, with a tentative D call TRBD1 (6 bases). The CDR3 loop spans 15 amino acids. Germline V gene data show CDR1 as SGHRS and CDR2 as YFSETQ. Trimming removed 4 bases from V and 1 base from J, with 13 bases in between.

V usage is TRBV27 and J usage is TRBJ1-2, with TRBD1 identical over 7 bases. Trimming removed 2 bases from V and 8 bases from J; junction bases left unmatched: 8. The CDR3 has 14 amino acids. In germline, CDR1 is MNHEY, CDR2 SMNVEV (reference sequence). CDR3 DNA sequence: TGTGCCAGCAGTTTAAATAACAGGGGATACGGCTACACCTTC. This translates into CASSLNNRGYGYTF.

This clone was picked up a small number of times. CDR3 loop: CSVSSGPQETQYF. CDR3 bases: TGCAGCGTTTCTAGCGGGCCCCAAGAGACCCAGTACTTC. The chain is built from TRBV29-1 and TRBJ2-5; 8 positions match TRBD2. Trimming cost V 5 bases and J 1 base; bases outside gene matches: 3. CDR3 length equals 13 residues. Germline CDR1 is SQVTM and CDR2 is ANQGSEA. Using reference TRBV29-1 and TRBJ2-5 for the parts outside the CDR3, the full variable domain is SAVISQKPSRDICQRGTSLTIQCQVDSQVTMMFWYRQQPGQSLTLIATANQGSEATYESGFVIDKFPISRPNLTFSTLTVSNMSPEDSSIYLCSVSSGPQETQYFGPGTRLLVL.

The chain links TRBV7-9 to TRBJ2-1; D might be TRBD1 (6 bases). The CDR3 loop spans 15 amino acids. Germline CDR1 and CDR2: SEHNR and FQNEAQ (reference sequence). Trimming cost V 5 bases and J 5 bases, with 16 bases left between them. This CDR3 reads CASSPPGHANNEQFF. CDR3 sequence (DNA): TGTGCCAGCAGCCCACCGGGACACGCTAACAATGAGCAGTTCTTC. Full variable domain (outside the CDR3, taken from reference TRBV7-9 and TRBJ2-1): DTGVSQNPRHKITKRGQNVTFRCDPISEHNRLYWYRQTLGQGPEFLTYFQNEAQLEKSRLLSDRFSAERPKGSFSTLEIQRTEQGDSAMYLCASSPPGHANNEQFFGPGTRLTVL.

This clone was observed at least ten times. V and J are TRBV19 and TRBJ1-4; possible D gene TRBD1, 5 bases. The ends were cut back, 6 bases at V and 12 bases at J, with 14 bases in the middle. Looked up from germline, CDR1 is LNHDA and CDR2 is SQIVND (reference sequence). The length of the CDR3 is 12 residues. The CDR3 bases are TGTGCCAGTAGGACCAACAGGCTTGAACTGTTTTTT. This gives the protein CASRTNRLELFF. The full variable domain, its missing parts supplied by reference TRBV19 and TRBJ1-4, is DGGITQSPKYLFRKEGQNVTLSCEQNLNHDAMYWYRQDPGQGLRLIYYSQIVNDFQKGDIAEGYSVSREKKESFPLTVTSAQKNPTAFYLCASRTNRLELFFGSGTQLSVL.

The genes are TRBV7-2 and TRBJ2-5; unclear D gene. The V gene's germline CDR1 is SGHTA and CDR2 FQGNSA. The CDR3 length is 13 residues. V was pared by 4 bases and J by 5 bases, with 11 bases between. The CDR3 loop reads CASSSNAYETQYF. CDR3 DNA: TGTGCCAGCAGCTCTAACGCGTACGAGACCCAGTACTTC.

This clone was picked up a small number of times. The chain uses TRBV2 and TRBJ2-5, with TRBD1 matching 7 bases. With V trimmed by 8 bases and J by 1 base, 7 bases remained unmatched. Germline CDR1 SNHLY, CDR2 FYNNEI. This CDR3 is 14 amino acids long. DNA for the CDR3: TGTGCCAGCCCCACGGGACAGTCCCAAGAGACCCAGTACTTC. This translates into CASPTGQSQETQYF.

This clone was counted only a few times. The chain combines TRBV9 with TRBJ2-5; 8 nucleotides agree with TRBD2. The CDR3 has 15 residues. Germline CDR1 is SGDLS and CDR2 is YYNGEE. Trimming removed 4 bases from V and 3 bases from J; junction bases left unmatched: 8. The CDR3 loop is CASSPSGGREETQYF. The CDR3, as DNA: TGTGCCAGCAGCCCCAGCGGGGGCCGGGAAGAGACCCAGTACTTC.

The chain uses TRBV6-5 and TRBJ2-7, with D hard to call. The CDR3 totals 14 residues. In germline, CDR1 is MNHEY, CDR2 SVGAGI. V was cut by 2 bases and J by 0 bases, with 8 bases left in between. CDR3 DNA sequence: TGTGCCAGCAGTTACGCTGAGAGCTCCTACGAGCAGTACTTC. It codes for CASSYAESSYEQYF.

The chain joins TRBV5-6 to TRBJ1-2, with D unresolved. The CDR3 totals 14 residues. Trimming took 1 base from V and 3 from J, leaving 10 bases between them. Germline V gene data show CDR1 as SGHDT and CDR2 as YYEEEE. In DNA, the CDR3 is TGTGCCAGCAGCTTGATACGGGTAGACTATGGCTACACCTTC. This encodes CASSLIRVDYGYTF.

Many counts were recorded for this clone. This chain joins TRBV27 and TRBJ2-6, with no clear D. V dropped 4 bases and J dropped 2 bases, with 3 bases sitting between them. The CDR3 is 13 residues long. The germline CDR1 and CDR2 sequences are MNHEY and SMNVEV (reference sequence). CDR3 bases: TGTGCCAGCAGTTACCCTGGGGCCAACGTCCTGACTTTC. This gives the protein CASSYPGANVLTF.

The CDR3 sequence: CASSFDNRGYTF. DNA for the CDR3: TGTGCCAGCAGCTTTGACAATCGGGGCTACACCTTC. V and J are TRBV7-9 and TRBJ1-2; D is unresolved. V gave up 3 bases and J gave up 8 bases, with 10 bases separating them. The CDR3 spans 12 residues. Germline values: CDR1 SEHNR, CDR2 FQNEAQ (reference sequence).

The J gene is TRBJ2-5, the V gene TRBV2; the match to TRBD1 covers 8 bases. CDR3 length: 13 amino acids. Losses at the gene ends were 6 bases for V and 1 base for J; bases not matched to a gene: 1. Per germline, CDR1 SNHLY and CDR2 FYNNEI. CDR3 coding DNA: TGTGCCAGCAGGGGACAGGCCCAAGAGACCCAGTACTTC. Encoded protein: CASRGQAQETQYF.

This clone appeared a few times. The chain joins TRBV5-1 to TRBJ2-7, with 16 bases aligning to TRBD2. V lost 4 bases and J lost 6; bases outside the gene matches: 4. The CDR3 is 15 residues long. Germline assignment: CDR1 SGHRS and CDR2 YFSETQ. CDR3 coding DNA: TGCGCCAGCAGCGGGACTAGCGGGAGGGAGGGCGAGCAGTACTTC. It codes for CASSGTSGREGEQYF.

This clone was counted only a few times. The chain has TRBV5-4 and TRBJ2-3, with D perhaps given as TRBD1 or TRBD2 (5 bases each). This CDR3 has 14 amino acids. The V and J ends lost 4 bases and 4 bases respectively, with 13 bases between them. The germline gives CDR1 SGHNT, CDR2 YYREEE (reference sequence). DNA of the CDR3: TGTGCCAGCAGCCAAGGACAAGCGGCAGATACGCAGTATTTT. It yields the protein CASSQGQAADTQYF.

This clone was detected only a few times. The CDR3 DNA reads TGTGCCAGCAGTTACGCCCCCCCCGACGCCTACGAGCAGTACTTC. Its translation: CASSYAPPDAYEQYF. The rearrangement links TRBV28 to TRBJ2-7; D gene ambiguous. CDR1 and CDR2 from the germline V gene are MDHEN and SYDVKM. The CDR3 runs to 15 residues. The germline V and J ends were trimmed by 4 bases and 2 bases, with 15 bases remaining between them.